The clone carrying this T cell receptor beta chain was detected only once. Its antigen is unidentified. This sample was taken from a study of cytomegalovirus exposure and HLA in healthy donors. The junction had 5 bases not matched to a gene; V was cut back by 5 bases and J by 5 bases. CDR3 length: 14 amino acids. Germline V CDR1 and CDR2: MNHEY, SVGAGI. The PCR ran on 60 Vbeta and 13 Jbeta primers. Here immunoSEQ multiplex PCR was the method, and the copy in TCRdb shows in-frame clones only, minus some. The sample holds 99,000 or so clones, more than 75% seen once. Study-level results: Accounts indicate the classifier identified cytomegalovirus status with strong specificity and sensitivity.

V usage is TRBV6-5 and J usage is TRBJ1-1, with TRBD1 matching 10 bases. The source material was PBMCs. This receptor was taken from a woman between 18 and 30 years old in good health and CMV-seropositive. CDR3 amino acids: CASSRRDRGTEAFF. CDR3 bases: TGTGCCAGCAGTCGAAGGGACAGGGGAACTGAAGCTTTCTTT.